This T cell receptor beta chain is drawn from a study of molecular identifiers for immune sequencing clone quantification. Across the whole study: Replicates partitioned RNA from approximately 20,000 or 98,000 naive CD8 cells into five parts, sequencing four.

Study-wide results and limits: Clones above 20 RNA copies held over 99% of effector molecules, under 1% in naive cells.

Worth noting for this clonotype: Its antigen is unknown.

Libraries used about 20,000 to 1,100,000 sorted naive CD8 T cells and 10%, 30% or 50% RNA input. Listed TCR primers and previously described methods were used for bulk TCR libraries. TCRdb called the PCR reads again in MiXCR, with one record for every CDR3 protein. Of approximately 630,000 distinct CDR3 sequences listed, about 25% are singletons. The CDR3 consists of 15 residues. J was trimmed by 4 bases and V by 5 bases; bases with no gene match: 8. The V gene's germline CDR1 is SGHAT and CDR2 FQNNGV. Sequenced: naive CD8+ T cells from blood, with Jurkat cell RNA spiked in. The sample's subset: FACS-sorted CD8+CD4-CCR7+CD45RA+ naive T cells. The clonotype was recovered from a human donor in good health. Some libraries in this study had Jurkat cell RNA spiked in. V usage is TRBV11-2 and J usage is TRBJ1-2; 9 nucleotides line up with TRBD1. CDR3 in DNA: TGTGCCAGCAGCCCTGGGACAGGGCTTTCCTATGGCTACACCTTC. This gives the protein CASSPGTGLSYGYTF.